The 27 T cell receptor beta chains in this list originate from one sample, sequenced in a study of cytomegalovirus exposure and HLA in healthy donors. PCR primers comprised 60 Vbeta and 13 Jbeta primers. The table came from immunoSEQ multiplex PCR; TCRdb's copy has only in-frame clones and leaves some out. This repertoire shows about 200,000 clones, 60% to 80% found once; its top ten account for more than 1.5%. Sequencing was done on a sample of PBMCs. The receptors come from a man younger than 35 in good health and CMV-seronegative.

The chain carries TRBV4-3 and TRBJ1-2; TRBD1 matches 7 bases. The trim removed 6 bases at V and 8 bases at J, leaving 15 bases unmatched. CDR1 is LGHNA, CDR2 YSLEER, per germline. This CDR3 contains 15 residues. CDR3 sequence reads: CASRRDSFSFGGYTF. CDR3 in DNA: TGCGCCAGCAGACGGGACAGCTTTTCCTTCGGGGGCTACACCTTC.

The chain recombines TRBV9 with TRBJ1-2; D call uncertain. Germline V lookup: CDR1 SGDLS, CDR2 YYNGEE. V dropped 1 base and J dropped 7 bases, with 11 bases sitting between them. There are 13 residues in the CDR3. CDR3 residues: CASSVSSDTGYTF. Here the CDR3 DNA reads TGTGCCAGCAGCGTAAGTAGTGACACTGGCTACACCTTC. The full variable domain, in which reference TRBV9 and TRBJ1-2 provide the parts outside the CDR3, is DSGVTQTPKHLITATGQRVTLRCSPRSGDLSVYWYQQSLDQGLQFLIQYYNGEERAKGNILERFSAQQFPDLHSELNLSSLELGDSALYFCASSVSSDTGYTFGSGTRLTVV.

There are a few counts of this clone. The rearrangement uses TRBV6-1 and TRBJ2-5; 8 bases line up with TRBD1. Trimming removed 6 bases from V and 2 bases from J; junction bases left unmatched: 2. CDR3 length: 13 amino acids. Germline V CDR1 and CDR2: MNHNS, SASEGT. CDR3 loop: CASSRDRQETQYF. For the CDR3, the DNA is TGTGCCAGCAGCCGGGACAGGCAAGAGACCCAGTACTTC.

This chain links TRBV5-1 with TRBJ2-1, with D possibly being TRBD1 (5 bases). Germline CDR1 SGHRS, CDR2 YFSETQ. CDR3 length: 12 amino acids. The V and J ends lost 0 bases and 9 bases respectively, with 7 bases between them. In nucleotides, the CDR3 is TGCGCCAGCAGCTTGGATAGGGGTGAGCAGTTCTTC. This encodes CASSLDRGEQFF. Full variable domain (rest looked up from reference TRBV5-1 and TRBJ2-1): KAGVTQTPRYLIKTRGQQVTLSCSPISGHRSVSWYQQTPGQGLQFLFEYFSETQRNKGNFPGRFSGRQFSNSRSEMNVSTLELGDSALYLCASSLDRGEQFFGPGTRLTVL.

CDR3 sequence reads: CASSLSVWRGGSYEQYF. DNA of the CDR3: TGTGCCAGCAGCTTGTCGGTATGGCGGGGGGGCTCCTACGAGCAGTACTTC. The V gene is TRBV5-6, the J gene TRBJ2-5; 9 positions match TRBD2. The end of the DNA fits TRBJ2-7 better, so the J call may be wrong. Looked up from germline, CDR1 is SGHDT and CDR2 is YYEEEE. The CDR3 is 17 residues long.

CDR3 coding DNA: TGTGCCAGCAGCTCTCAAGCGGGGAAGTCATACAATGAGCAGTTCTTC. Protein sequence: CASSSQAGKSYNEQFF. The rearrangement uses TRBV5-8 and TRBJ2-1, with 7 bases identical to TRBD2. Looked up from germline, CDR1 is SGHTS and CDR2 is YDEGEE. The junction had 10 bases not matched to a gene; V was cut back by 3 bases and J by 4 bases. The CDR3 covers 16 residues.

The chain is built from TRBV6-1 and TRBJ2-7, with D tentatively TRBD1 (5 bases). V was shortened by 7 bases and J by 3 bases, with 10 bases between the two germline ends. CDR1 and CDR2 (germline): MNHNS, SASEGT. The CDR3 is 12 amino acids. The CDR3 bases are TGTGCCAGCAAAAACAGGTTCTACGAGCAGTACTTC. This codes for CASKNRFYEQYF.

This sequence joins TRBV7-6 and TRBJ2-1, with D perhaps matching TRBD1 (6 bases). The CDR3 totals 13 residues. Trimming took off 1 base at V and 11 bases at J, with 12 bases between the two ends. Germline CDR1 SGHVS, CDR2 FNYEAQ. The DNA for the CDR3 is TGTGCCAGCAGCTTAGGCCTGGACAGACAGCAGTTCTTC. Encoded protein: CASSLGLDRQQFF.

The CDR3 bases are TGTGCCAGCAGCCCCCCCAATAGACTAGCGTGGGAGACCCAGTACTTC. This sequence encodes CASSPPNRLAWETQYF. This chain connects TRBV5-6 to TRBJ2-5, with 8 bases that match TRBD2. V dropped 4 bases and J dropped 5; count of bases not matched to a gene: 13. The CDR3 has 16 amino acids. Looked up from germline, CDR1 is SGHDT and CDR2 is YYEEEE.

The V call is TRBV30, the J call TRBJ1-5, with D hard to call. Trimming took 0 bases from V and 2 from J, leaving 14 bases between them. Germline V gene data show CDR1 as GTSNPN and CDR2 as SVGIG (reference sequence). The CDR3 totals 16 residues. For the CDR3, the DNA is TGTGCCTGGAGTGTATCCCCAAAAGGAGGCAATCAGCCCCAGCATTTT. Its protein product is CAWSVSPKGGNQPQHF.

V and J are TRBV6-5 and TRBJ2-3; TRBD2 aligns across 7 bases. V shed 6 bases, J shed 0 bases, and the junction held 6 bases outside the gene matches. The CDR3 covers 15 residues. The germline V gene has CDR1 MNHEY and CDR2 SVGAGI. The CDR3 DNA is TGTGCCAGCAGCAACGGGGGGTTTAGCACAGATACGCAGTATTTT. Its translation: CASSNGGFSTDTQYF.

This clone was seen only a few times. The genes are TRBV6-5 and TRBJ1-5; D perhaps matches TRBD1 (6 bases). The CDR3 runs 13 residues. Germline V gene sequence: CDR1 MNHEY, CDR2 SVGAGI. The ends were cut back, 6 bases at V and 6 bases at J, with 12 bases in the middle. The DNA for the CDR3 is TGTGCCAGCAGCACAGGGTCCGGTCAGCCCCAGCATTTT. Translation: CASSTGSGQPQHF.

The genes are TRBV10-3 and TRBJ1-3; D is unclear. This CDR3 region has 16 residues. With 2 bases removed from V and 1 base from J, the gap between germline ends came to 12 bases. CDR1 is ENHRY, CDR2 SYGVKD, per germline. The CDR3, as DNA: TGTGCCATCAGTGAGAAGGTGACTCGTTCTGGAAACACCATATATTTT. Amino acid sequence: CAISEKVTRSGNTIYF.

The rearrangement uses TRBV10-2 and TRBJ2-7, with 7 bases aligning to TRBD1. Germline lookup yields CDR1 WSHSY and CDR2 SAAADI. The CDR3 loop spans 17 amino acids. The V and J ends lost 2 bases and 2 bases, in that order; junction bases with no gene match: 12. The CDR3 protein is CASSEPLGQGGTYEQYF. The CDR3 DNA sequence: TGCGCCAGCAGTGAGCCCCTCGGACAAGGGGGCACCTACGAGCAGTACTTC.

The V and J genes are TRBV7-2 and TRBJ2-2; possibly TRBD2 for D (6 bases). In germline, CDR1 is SGHTA, CDR2 FQGNSA. Trimming shortened V by 3 bases and J by 6 bases, and 17 bases separated the two germline ends. The CDR3 loop spans 16 amino acids. The CDR3 DNA is TGTGCCAGCAGCTTTCTACCCGGGACTTCTTCCGGGGAGCTGTTTTTT. Translation gives CASSFLPGTSSGELFF.

The rearrangement joins TRBV27 to TRBJ2-5; possible D gene TRBD1, 5 bases. Trimming pared 7 bases from V and 5 bases from J, leaving 17 bases between. The CDR3 contains 14 residues. Looked up from germline, CDR1 is MNHEY and CDR2 is SMNVEV (reference sequence). For the CDR3, the DNA is TGTGCCAGCACCCGTTCCTCAGGGCTTGAGACCCAGTACTTC. Its translation is CASTRSSGLETQYF.

This chain uses TRBV11-3 with TRBJ2-7; tentatively, D is TRBD1 (6 bases). Germline CDR1 SGHNT, CDR2 YENEEA. The CDR3 length is 13 residues. V was cut by 5 bases and J by 5 bases, with 13 bases left in between. DNA of the CDR3: TGTGCCAGCAGCCCATACAGGGCCAACGAGCAGTACTTC. Amino acid sequence: CASSPYRANEQYF.

This chain uses TRBV28 with TRBJ2-1; 9 bases are a match to TRBD2. Germline loops: CDR1 MDHEN, CDR2 SYDVKM. V was clipped by 7 bases and J by 7 bases; unmatched bases: 11. This CDR3 spans 15 amino acids. CDR3 bases: TGTGCCAGCACAGAGTCTAGCGGGAAAAGGAATGAGCAGTTCTTC. This translates into CASTESSGKRNEQFF.

The V gene is TRBV6-5, the J gene TRBJ2-7; 11 bases align to TRBD2. With 6 bases clipped from V and 2 bases from J, the junction kept 0 bases outside the gene matches. The CDR3 is 13 amino acids. The V gene's germline CDR1 is MNHEY and CDR2 SVGAGI. Here the CDR3 DNA reads TGTGCCAGCAGACTAGCGGGAGCCTACGAGCAGTACTTC. It specifies CASRLAGAYEQYF.

The count of this clone is one. This chain links TRBV6-4 with TRBJ2-5; perhaps TRBD2 as D (5 bases). The V gene lost 0 bases and the J gene lost 11 bases, with 13 bases spanning the gap. This CDR3 has 13 amino acids. CDR1 MRHNA and CDR2 SNTAGT come from the germline V gene. As DNA, the CDR3 is TGTGCCAGCAGTGACTCAGGGTCTGGGGAGCAGTACTTC. It specifies CASSDSGSGEQYF.

This chain connects TRBV30 to TRBJ2-5; TRBD1 aligns across 8 bases. This CDR3 has 15 residues. Germline values: CDR1 GTSNPN, CDR2 SVGIG (reference sequence). The ends lost 3 bases at V and 3 bases at J; junction bases unmatched: 9. The CDR3, as DNA: TGTGCCTGGAGGACCCTGACAGGGGAAAAAGAGACCCAGTACTTC. Residues: CAWRTLTGEKETQYF.

This chain joins TRBV6-5 and TRBJ1-2; tentatively, D is TRBD1 (6 bases). Germline lookup yields CDR1 MNHEY and CDR2 SVGAGI. The CDR3 loop spans 13 amino acids. Deletions cut 7 bases from V and 8 bases from J, with 17 bases between. The CDR3 reads CASNGGTHLGYTF. The CDR3 DNA is TGTGCCAGCAACGGGGGGACACATCTCGGCTACACCTTC.

This chain connects TRBV11-3 to TRBJ1-1; D uncertain. Germline CDR1 reads SGHNT; CDR2 reads YENEEA. Trimming pared 0 bases from V and 1 base from J, leaving 12 bases between. This CDR3 has 16 amino acids. The CDR3 sequence is CASSLDRRRTNTEAFF. CDR3 nucleotide sequence: TGTGCCAGCAGCTTAGATAGGAGGAGGACGAACACTGAAGCTTTCTTT. The complete variable domain, with remaining parts taken from reference TRBV11-3 and TRBJ1-1, reads EAGVVQSPRYKIIEKKQPVAFWCNPISGHNTLYWYLQNLGQGPELLIRYENEEAVDDSQLPKDRFSAERLKGVDSTLKIQPAELGDSAVYLCASSLDRRRTNTEAFFGQGTRLTVV.

The chain is built from TRBV7-8 and TRBJ2-1; maybe TRBD2 (5 bases). Deletions cut 5 bases from V and 0 bases from J, with 14 bases between. The CDR3 has 16 residues. Germline values: CDR1 SGHVS, CDR2 FQNEAQ. The CDR3 DNA reads TGTGCCAGCAGCCTCCGGGAATCCCACTCCTACAATGAGCAGTTCTTC. Translating gives CASSLRESHSYNEQFF.

V and J are TRBV6-5 and TRBJ1-1; weak D call: TRBD1 (5 bases). The CDR3 sequence is 14 residues long. The V end was cut by 2 bases, the J end by 0 bases, with 7 bases between. Germline V gene data show CDR1 as MNHEY and CDR2 as SVGAGI. For the CDR3, the DNA is TGTGCCAGCAGTTACGACAGCATGAACACTGAAGCTTTCTTT. This translates into CASSYDSMNTEAFF.

The sample holds one count of this clone. The chain combines TRBV6-6 with TRBJ2-1, with D possibly being TRBD1 (6 bases). The length of the CDR3 is 15 residues. Per germline, CDR1 MNHNY and CDR2 SVGAGI (reference sequence). The ends were cut back, 0 bases at V and 3 bases at J, with 9 bases in the middle. In nucleotides, the CDR3 is TGTGCCAGCAGTTACTCTGGGGACATCTACAATGAGCAGTTCTTC. As protein: CASSYSGDIYNEQFF.

This sequence joins TRBV7-3 and TRBJ1-1; no clear D. Trimming shortened V by 1 base and J by 8 bases, and 11 bases separated the two germline ends. CDR3 size: 13 residues. The germline gives CDR1 SGHTA, CDR2 FQGTGA. For the CDR3, the DNA is TGTGCCAGCAGCTTAAAGTTTTCGGAGGAAGCTTTCTTT. Encoded protein: CASSLKFSEEAFF.